Presented here are 4 T cell receptor beta chains from one specimen sequenced in a study of cytomegalovirus exposure and HLA in healthy donors. Assay: immunoSEQ multiplex PCR; the TCRdb copy retains only in-frame clones and omits some. This table holds about 56,000 clones, roughly 87% found once. Sequencing input: PBMCs. The source of these receptors is a woman in her late teens or twenties in good health and CMV-seronegative.

The chain is built from TRBV7-3 and TRBJ1-1; 7 nucleotides agree with TRBD1. This CDR3 has 13 residues. The ends lost 5 bases at V and 4 bases at J; junction bases unmatched: 4. Germline lookup yields CDR1 SGHTA and CDR2 FQGTGA. CDR3 sequence: CASSRQGGTEAFF. The CDR3 DNA reads as TGTGCCAGCAGCCGACAGGGTGGCACTGAAGCTTTCTTT.

The genes are TRBV5-1 and TRBJ1-2, with TRBD1 identical over 9 bases. The CDR3 contains 14 residues. V shed 4 bases and J 8 bases; nucleotides not matched to a gene: 9. Per the germline V gene, CDR1 is SGHRS and CDR2 is YFSETQ. Here the CDR3 reads CASSPGQGLEGYTF. CDR3 nucleotides: TGCGCCAGCAGCCCTGGACAGGGGCTGGAAGGCTACACCTTC.

This clone was counted once. This chain uses TRBV7-9 with TRBJ1-4; D perhaps matches TRBD1 (5 bases). The CDR3 spans 17 residues. Germline lookup yields CDR1 SEHNR and CDR2 FQNEAQ (reference sequence). Trimming removed 5 bases from V and 5 bases from J, with 21 bases in between. The CDR3 region has the DNA TGTGCCAGCAGCCCGTTGGGGGGGTCTAGGGAAAATGAAAAACTGTTTTTT. It is translated as CASSPLGGSRENEKLFF.

This sequence joins TRBV6-1 and TRBJ2-7; 9 bases agree with TRBD1. The V and J ends lost 4 bases and 5 bases, in that order; junction bases with no gene match: 6. This CDR3 spans 14 amino acids. Germline CDR1 is MNHNS and CDR2 is SASEGT. The CDR3 DNA is TGTGCCAGCAGTGCGCGACAGGGGGTTGACGAGCAGTACTTC. It specifies CASSARQGVDEQYF.